A selection of T cell receptor beta chains follows, all from one sample in a study of cytomegalovirus exposure and HLA in healthy donors. Libraries were prepared by immunoSEQ multiplex PCR; TCRdb keeps only in-frame clonotypes and omits some of them. The sample contains about 150,000 clones, approximately 86% of which appear only once. Sequences were obtained from PBMCs. The receptors derive from a human donor in good health. CDR3s include the opening cysteine and the closing phenylalanine or tryptophan. Fields, in order: J gene, V gene, D gene, clone size, CDR3 DNA, CDR3 protein. The D gene is left open where the match is weak. Clone size appears in some rows only: once, few, many, or a class for an expanded clone.

j_call: TRBJ2-1; v_call: TRBV5-1; d_call: TRBD2; clone_size: NA; cdr3_nt: TGCGCCAGCAGCTTGTCGGCCCGACTAGCGGGTTACAATGAGCAGTTCTTC; cdr3_aa: CASSLSARLAGYNEQFF
j_call: TRBJ2-2; v_call: TRBV4-1; d_call: NA; clone_size: NA; cdr3_nt: TGCGCCAGCAGCCAAGAATCCTGGACTAACACCGGGGAGCTGTTTTTT; cdr3_aa: CASSQESWTNTGELFF
j_call: TRBJ2-1; v_call: TRBV28; d_call: TRBD2; clone_size: NA; cdr3_nt: TGTGCCAGCAGTTTATCCCTGCGGGGGTACAATGAGCAGTTCTTC; cdr3_aa: CASSLSLRGYNEQFF
j_call: TRBJ1-3; v_call: TRBV7-8; d_call: TRBD1; clone_size: NA; cdr3_nt: TGTGCCAGCAGCCCCCAGGGACAGATCTCTGGAAACACCATATATTTT; cdr3_aa: CASSPQGQISGNTIYF
j_call: TRBJ2-1; v_call: TRBV6-5; d_call: TRBD2; clone_size: NA; cdr3_nt: TGTGCCAGCAGTTCACCGTCGGGCGGGAGCAATGAGCAGTTCTTC; cdr3_aa: CASSSPSGGSNEQFF
j_call: TRBJ2-1; v_call: TRBV7-8; d_call: TRBD1; clone_size: NA; cdr3_nt: TGTGCCAGCAGCCGGGACAGGGGGACCTACAATGAGCAGTTCTTC; cdr3_aa: CASSRDRGTYNEQFF
j_call: TRBJ1-1; v_call: TRBV11-2; d_call: NA; clone_size: few; cdr3_nt: TGTGCCAGCAGACAAGGACAGAACACTGAAGCTTTCTTT; cdr3_aa: CASRQGQNTEAFF
j_call: TRBJ2-2; v_call: TRBV30; d_call: NA; clone_size: NA; cdr3_nt: TGTGCCTGGAGTGTTGGAGGGTACACCGGGGAGCTGTTTTTT; cdr3_aa: CAWSVGGYTGELFF
j_call: TRBJ1-6; v_call: TRBV5-3; d_call: NA; clone_size: NA; cdr3_nt: TGTGCCAGAAGCTTGTGGGGGACAATGAAGGGCCCCTATAATTCACCCCTCCACTTT; cdr3_aa: CARSLWGTMKGPYNSPLHF
j_call: TRBJ2-4; v_call: TRBV28; d_call: TRBD2; clone_size: NA; cdr3_nt: TGTGCCAGCAGAGGAGTAGCGGGAGAGCGGGTTTTGGGCAAAAACATTCAGTACTTC; cdr3_aa: CASRGVAGERVLGKNIQYF
j_call: TRBJ1-1; v_call: TRBV12-5; d_call: NA; clone_size: NA; cdr3_nt: TGTGCTAGTGGTCAGGGTGGCACTGAAGCTTTCTTT; cdr3_aa: CASGQGGTEAFF
j_call: TRBJ1-2; v_call: TRBV9; d_call: NA; clone_size: few; cdr3_nt: TGTGCCAGCAGCGTAGAAGCAAGGAGGGGCTACACCTTC; cdr3_aa: CASSVEARRGYTF
j_call: TRBJ2-1; v_call: TRBV5-1; d_call: NA; clone_size: NA; cdr3_nt: TGCGCCAGCAGCTTGGAGGGGACTTCTCGTAATGAGCAGTTCTTC; cdr3_aa: CASSLEGTSRNEQFF
j_call: TRBJ2-7; v_call: TRBV27; d_call: TRBD2; clone_size: NA; cdr3_nt: TGTGCCAGCAGTTTTTCGCTAGCGGGAAGGTTGGGGCAGTACTTC; cdr3_aa: CASSFSLAGRLGQYF
j_call: TRBJ1-1; v_call: TRBV9; d_call: TRBD1; clone_size: NA; cdr3_nt: TGTGCCAGCAGCGTAGCCCCGCGGCAGGGGGCAATGGTTACTGAAGCTTTCTTT; cdr3_aa: CASSVAPRQGAMVTEAFF
j_call: TRBJ2-1; v_call: TRBV9; d_call: TRBD2; clone_size: NA; cdr3_nt: TGTGCCAGCAGCGTAGGGGATGCGGGGGCCTACAATGAGCAGTTCTTC; cdr3_aa: CASSVGDAGAYNEQFF
j_call: TRBJ2-1; v_call: TRBV2; d_call: NA; clone_size: NA; cdr3_nt: TGTGCCAGCAGTGTAAGGGGGGGCTCCTACAATGAGCAGTTCTTC; cdr3_aa: CASSVRGGSYNEQFF
j_call: TRBJ2-2; v_call: TRBV27; d_call: TRBD2; clone_size: NA; cdr3_nt: TGTGCCAGCTATTCCTGGACTAGCGGTCCGATCTACACCGGGGAGCTGTTTTTT; cdr3_aa: CASYSWTSGPIYTGELFF
j_call: TRBJ2-1; v_call: TRBV9; d_call: TRBD2; clone_size: NA; cdr3_nt: TGTGCCAGCAGCGTCACTAGCGGGGTCAATGAGCAGTTCTTC; cdr3_aa: CASSVTSGVNEQFF
j_call: TRBJ1-1; v_call: TRBV25-1; d_call: TRBD1; clone_size: NA; cdr3_nt: TGTGCCAGCAGCGTTGGGACAGGGGTTTCTGCTGAAGCTTTCTTT; cdr3_aa: CASSVGTGVSAEAFF
j_call: TRBJ2-7; v_call: TRBV18; d_call: NA; clone_size: once; cdr3_nt: TGTGCCAGCTCACCAGGGGCCAGCCCATGGTCCTACGAGCAGTACTTC; cdr3_aa: CASSPGASPWSYEQYF
j_call: TRBJ2-1; v_call: TRBV19; d_call: NA; clone_size: NA; cdr3_nt: TGTGCCAGTAGCCTGCGCAATGAGCAGTTCTTC; cdr3_aa: CASSLRNEQFF
j_call: TRBJ2-7; v_call: TRBV6-5; d_call: TRBD2; clone_size: NA; cdr3_nt: TGTGCCAGCAGACAGGGACTAGCGGGGACCTACGAGCAGTACTTC; cdr3_aa: CASRQGLAGTYEQYF
j_call: TRBJ1-1; v_call: TRBV6-1; d_call: TRBD1; clone_size: NA; cdr3_nt: TGTGCCAGCACCCCCGGGGGACAGCAGAACACTGAAGCTTTCTTT; cdr3_aa: CASTPGGQQNTEAFF
j_call: TRBJ2-7; v_call: TRBV28; d_call: TRBD2; clone_size: NA; cdr3_nt: TGTGCCAGCAGTCCAGGGACTAGCGGGCTACCCTACGAGCAGTACTTC; cdr3_aa: CASSPGTSGLPYEQYF
j_call: TRBJ1-4; v_call: TRBV15; d_call: NA; clone_size: NA; cdr3_nt: TGTGCCACCGGGAGGGGGGTAGCAGCTAATGAAAAACTGTTTTTT; cdr3_aa: CATGRGVAANEKLFF
j_call: TRBJ2-1; v_call: TRBV5-1; d_call: TRBD2; clone_size: NA; cdr3_nt: TGCGCCAGCAGCGCGGGGACTAGCGGGCCCTACAATGAGCAGTTCTTC; cdr3_aa: CASSAGTSGPYNEQFF
j_call: TRBJ2-2; v_call: TRBV11-1; d_call: NA; clone_size: NA; cdr3_nt: TGTGCCAGCAGCTTAGGGACAGCGAGGACCGGGGAGCTGTTTTTT; cdr3_aa: CASSLGTARTGELFF
j_call: TRBJ1-2; v_call: TRBV20-1; d_call: NA; clone_size: few; cdr3_nt: TGCAGTGCTTCCGGGACAAGAGGCTACACCTTC; cdr3_aa: CSASGTRGYTF
j_call: TRBJ1-3; v_call: TRBV27; d_call: NA; clone_size: NA; cdr3_nt: TGTGCCAGCAGTTTGCCCCCCTTTCACAGGGTCGCTGGAAACACCATATATTTT; cdr3_aa: CASSLPPFHRVAGNTIYF
j_call: TRBJ2-5; v_call: TRBV4-2; d_call: TRBD2; clone_size: NA; cdr3_nt: TGTGCCAGCAGCCTTGTGGTGGGCCCTAGCGGGAGAGAGACCCAGTACTTC; cdr3_aa: CASSLVVGPSGRETQYF
j_call: TRBJ2-7; v_call: TRBV19; d_call: TRBD1; clone_size: NA; cdr3_nt: TGTGCCAGTAGTATCGCCAGGGGGCTCTACGAGCAGTACTTC; cdr3_aa: CASSIARGLYEQYF
j_call: TRBJ2-7; v_call: TRBV13; d_call: NA; clone_size: NA; cdr3_nt: TGTGCCAGCAGCTCCTATCTGACAGATTACGAGCAGTACTTC; cdr3_aa: CASSSYLTDYEQYF